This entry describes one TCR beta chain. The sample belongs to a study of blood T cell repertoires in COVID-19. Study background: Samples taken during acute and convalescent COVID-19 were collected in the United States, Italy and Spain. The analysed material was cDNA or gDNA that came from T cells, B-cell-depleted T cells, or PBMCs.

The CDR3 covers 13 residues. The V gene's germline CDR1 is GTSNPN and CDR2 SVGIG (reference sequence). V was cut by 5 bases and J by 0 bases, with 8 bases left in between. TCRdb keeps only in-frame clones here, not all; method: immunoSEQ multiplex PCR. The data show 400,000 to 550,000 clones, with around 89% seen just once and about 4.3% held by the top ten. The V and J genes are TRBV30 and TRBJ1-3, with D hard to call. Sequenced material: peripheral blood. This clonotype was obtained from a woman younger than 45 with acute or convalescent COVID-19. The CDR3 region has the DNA TGTGCCTGGGGCAGGATCTCTGGAAACACCATATATTTT. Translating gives CAWGRISGNTIYF.